The 2 T cell receptor beta chains listed next were all sequenced from one sample in a study of OX40 agonist ivuxolimab in advanced cancers. The protocol was immunoSEQ multiplex PCR, while the TCRdb copy is restricted to in-frame clones and leaves out a portion. The data show 7,500 to 10,000 clones, with 89% seen just once and over 10% held by the top ten. The input for sequencing was CD4+ or CD8+ T cells sorted from blood, taken in a trial of the OX40 agonist ivuxolimab. The receptor source for this set is an adult with an advanced solid tumor such as melanoma, head and neck, liver or kidney cancer.

This clone was recorded once. The V and J genes are TRBV27 and TRBJ2-7, with D possibly being TRBD1 or TRBD2 (5 bases each). Germline V gene lookup returns CDR1 MNHEY and CDR2 SMNVEV (reference sequence). The CDR3 totals 13 residues. V was trimmed by 7 bases and J by 2 bases, leaving 12 bases between them. CDR3 sequence (DNA): TGTGCCAGCAAGAGGTGGGGACCCTACGAGCAGTACTTC. Amino acids: CASKRWGPYEQYF.

The chain employs TRBV28 and TRBJ2-5, with 11 positions matching TRBD1. V shed 6 bases, J shed 4 bases, and the junction held 4 bases outside the gene matches. CDR1 and CDR2 from the germline V gene are MDHEN and SYDVKM. The CDR3 extends over 14 amino acids. CDR3 sequence reads: CASRGTGGRETQYF. In nucleotides, the CDR3 is TGTGCCAGCAGGGGGACAGGGGGAAGAGAGACCCAGTACTTC. Using reference TRBV28 and TRBJ2-5 for the parts outside the CDR3, the full variable domain is DVKVTQSSRYLVKRTGEKVFLECVQDMDHENMFWYRQDPGLGLRLIYFSYDVKMKEKGDIPEGYSVSREKKERFSLILESASTNQTSMYLCASRGTGGRETQYFGPGTRLLVL.